These 8 T cell receptor beta chains originate from one sample sequenced in a study of T cell responses to AZD1222 COVID-19 vaccine. Data came from immunoSEQ multiplex PCR; TCRdb stores just in-frame clones and leaves some out. The table has about 140,000 clones, 91% seen once. Sample: peripheral blood, taken on day 0 of AZD1222 vaccination. Every receptor here comes from an adult in good health.

The V gene is TRBV3-1 (or the pseudogene TRBV3-2), the J gene TRBJ1-1; no clear D gene. Germline CDR1 is LGHDT and CDR2 is YNNKEL (reference sequence). V was shortened by 2 bases and J by 1 base, with 8 bases between the two germline ends. The CDR3 contains 14 residues. The CDR3 DNA reads TGTGCCAGCAGCCAATTCCCCAGGAACACTGAAGCTTTCTTT. Translating gives CASSQFPRNTEAFF.

The rearrangement links TRBV25-1 to TRBJ2-7, with 9 bases aligning to TRBD1. The junction had 4 bases not matched to a gene; V was cut back by 5 bases and J by 2 bases. The CDR3 has 14 residues. CDR1 and CDR2 from the germline V gene are MGHDK and SYGVNS. For the CDR3, the DNA is TGTGCCAGCAGTTCGGGACAGGGCACCTACGAGCAGTACTTC. Amino acids: CASSSGQGTYEQYF.

This clone was detected only a few times. This rearrangement joins TRBV6-2 or TRBV6-3 to TRBJ1-5, with D unclear. Germline assignment: CDR1 MNHEY and CDR2 SVGEGT. The V end lost 6 bases, the J end lost 3 bases, and 15 bases lay between the germline ends. This CDR3 is 15 amino acids long. For the CDR3, the DNA is TGTGCCAGCAGCCTCATAGGGCAGGACAATCAGCCCCAGCATTTT. It is translated as CASSLIGQDNQPQHF.

This chain links TRBV7-3 with TRBJ2-2, with 8 bases lining up with TRBD1. The CDR3 length is 16 residues. Germline CDR1 and CDR2: SGHTA and FQGTGA. V lost 2 bases, J lost 1 base, and 3 bases stayed unmatched. The CDR3 protein is CASSLFGTGNTGELFF. The CDR3 bases are TGTGCCAGCAGCTTATTTGGGACAGGGAACACCGGGGAGCTGTTTTTT.

The CDR3 sequence: CASSSDRVGTEAFF. The CDR3 coding sequence is TGTGCCAGCAGCTCGGACAGGGTCGGTACTGAAGCTTTCTTT. The V gene is TRBV7-9, the J gene TRBJ1-1, with TRBD1 matching 8 bases. The CDR3 is made up of 14 amino acids. Germline CDR1 is SEHNR and CDR2 is FQNEAQ (reference sequence). V gave up 4 bases and J gave up 5 bases; unmatched junction bases: 6.

The chain uses TRBV2 and TRBJ1-2, with a weak D call TRBD1 (6 bases). The germline V and J ends were trimmed by 11 bases and 4 bases, with 11 bases remaining between them. Germline V gene sequence: CDR1 SNHLY, CDR2 FYNNEI. CDR3 length: 11 amino acids. Written as DNA, the CDR3 is TGTGCCGGCGGACAGTCCTATGGCTACACCTTC. This codes for CAGGQSYGYTF.

The chain couples TRBV11-1 to TRBJ1-3; the D is unclear. The germline CDR1 and CDR2 sequences are SGHAT and FQDESV (reference sequence). V gave up 2 bases and J gave up 6 bases, with 5 bases separating them. The CDR3 consists of 12 residues. CDR3 residues: CASSLFENTIYF. Written as DNA, the CDR3 is TGTGCCAGCAGCTTATTTGAAAACACCATATATTTT.

The chain employs TRBV5-1 and TRBJ2-1, with a possible D match to TRBD2 (5 bases). The length of the CDR3 is 15 residues. With 2 bases removed from V and 3 bases from J, the gap between germline ends came to 12 bases. CDR1 and CDR2 (germline): SGHRS, YFSETQ. The CDR3 sequence: CASSFSPEGYNEQFF. CDR3 coding DNA: TGCGCCAGCAGCTTTAGCCCCGAGGGCTACAATGAGCAGTTCTTC. Full variable domain (outside the CDR3, taken from reference TRBV5-1 and TRBJ2-1): KAGVTQTPRYLIKTRGQQVTLSCSPISGHRSVSWYQQTPGQGLQFLFEYFSETQRNKGNFPGRFSGRQFSNSRSEMNVSTLELGDSALYLCASSFSPEGYNEQFFGPGTRLTVL.